Detailed here is one T cell receptor (beta chain). Its antigen is unknown. Per-nucleotide qualities are absent, and no much larger clonotype sits a single base away. This sample is drawn from a study of blood T cell repertoires in COVID-19 (dated by TCRdb to 2020 to 2022). Looking at the study overall: Collaborator samples came from the United States, Italy and Spain and covered acute and convalescent phases of COVID-19. The prospective study material was composed of cDNA or gDNA derived from T cells, B-cell-depleted T cells, or PBMCs. Deeply sampled blood TCRbeta repertoires from subjects exposed to, actively infected with, or recovered from COVID-19 were included in the dataset. The repertoires were released in a freely available public database intended as a resource for research on the immune response to SARS-CoV-2. The samples were drawn from two sources: the first 160 participants of the ongoing ImmuneRACE study, and about 1,300 subjects contributed by 6 global collaborators. A de-identified subject ID, COVID-19 status, age in years and sex were almost always included in the sample metadata. Where available, HLA class I and class II types were taken from metadata supplied by the sample provider and were not determined by assay-based typing.

A distance of 15 bases separates the germline ends of V and J, which lose 2 bases and 12 bases respectively. Measured from the cysteine to the phenylalanine, the CDR3 is 13 residues long. The only DNA kept is the CDR3, 39 bases in frame from the first base. CDR1 and CDR2 are drawn from the germline V gene: SGDLS, YYNGEE. TCRbeta CDR3 regions were amplified from genomic DNA by means of the immunoSEQ Assay, a bias-controlled multiplex PCR. The authors processed their data as follows. Within the assay, amplification of reference gene primers was used to estimate how many nucleated cells each sample contained. To quantify the absolute abundance of each unique TCRbeta CDR3 rearrangement, sequence reads were collapsed and filtered. For each sample, productive Simpson clonality was calculated by taking the square root of Simpson's diversity index across productive rearrangements. TCRdb took over this immuneACCESS table, retaining in-frame rearrangements with V and J assigned. Such tables are incomplete; in checked studies, under half of the missing clones stem from an unresolved V gene, and the remainder is unexplained. V, J and clone size derive from that table, while D and trimming were established from the DNA sequence. The sample data list a few hundred thousand clones, and nearly 90% of these were observed just once. The ten top clones hold 1.7% of the sample.

Here is what the overall study found, with its caveats: Clinical and demographic metadata were provided uncurated, with the amount varying by source and participant.

Participants in the prospective study were aged 18 to 89 years, lived in 20 to 25 United States geographic areas, and enrolled through a virtual design. To assign participants to cohorts, the prospective study relied on clinical history that participants themselves reported in a screening survey and a study questionnaire. Recovered participants in ImmuneRACE Cohort 3 were defined by two consecutive negative NP/OP PCR tests, clearance by a healthcare professional, or resolution of symptoms. Each participant in the prospective study had whole blood, serum and a nasopharyngeal or oropharyngeal swab collected by mobile phlebotomists. Participants in the prospective study had the option to provide additional blood draws and questionnaires over a 2-month period. Before DNA extraction, blood samples from the prospective study were shipped at room temperature or frozen.

This clonotype originated in a woman in her 30s who had recovered from COVID-19. Recombination joined TRBV9 with TRBJ2-1, with TRBD1 perhaps the D gene, on 6 matching bases. The sequenced sample was PBMCs or T cells enriched from blood (not recorded which). The CDR3 reads as follows: CASSVGTRSVQFF. The nucleotide sequence reads as follows: TGTGCCAGCAGCGTTGGGACAAGAAGTGTGCAGTTCTTC.